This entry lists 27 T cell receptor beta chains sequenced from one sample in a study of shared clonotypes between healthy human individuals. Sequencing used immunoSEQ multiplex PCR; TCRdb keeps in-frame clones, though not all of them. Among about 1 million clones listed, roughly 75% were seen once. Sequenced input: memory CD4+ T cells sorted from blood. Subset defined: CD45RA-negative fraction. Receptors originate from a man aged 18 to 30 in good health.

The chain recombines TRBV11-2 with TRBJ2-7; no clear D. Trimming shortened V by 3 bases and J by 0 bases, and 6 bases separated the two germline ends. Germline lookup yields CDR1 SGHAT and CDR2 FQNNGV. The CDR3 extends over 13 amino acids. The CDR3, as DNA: TGTGCCAGCAGCTTCACTTACTCCTACGAGCAGTACTTC. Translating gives CASSFTYSYEQYF.

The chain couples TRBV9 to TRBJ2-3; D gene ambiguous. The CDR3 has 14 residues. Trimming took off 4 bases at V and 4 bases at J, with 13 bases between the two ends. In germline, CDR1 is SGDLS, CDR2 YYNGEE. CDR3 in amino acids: CASSPNILADTQYF. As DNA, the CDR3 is TGTGCCAGCAGCCCAAACATTCTAGCAGATACGCAGTATTTT.

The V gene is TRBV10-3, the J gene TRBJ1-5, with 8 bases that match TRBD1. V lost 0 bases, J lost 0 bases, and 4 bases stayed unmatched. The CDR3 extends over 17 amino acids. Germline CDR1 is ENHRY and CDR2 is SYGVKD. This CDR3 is CAISESSGQVSNQPQHF. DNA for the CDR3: TGTGCCATCAGTGAGTCCTCGGGACAGGTTAGCAATCAGCCCCAGCATTTT.

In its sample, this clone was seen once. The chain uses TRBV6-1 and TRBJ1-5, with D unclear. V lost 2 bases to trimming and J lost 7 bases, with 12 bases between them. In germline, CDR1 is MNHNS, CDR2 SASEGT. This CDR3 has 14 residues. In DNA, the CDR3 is TGTGCCAGCAGTGAACTAGGGCGCTTACAGCCCCAGCATTTT. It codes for CASSELGRLQPQHF.

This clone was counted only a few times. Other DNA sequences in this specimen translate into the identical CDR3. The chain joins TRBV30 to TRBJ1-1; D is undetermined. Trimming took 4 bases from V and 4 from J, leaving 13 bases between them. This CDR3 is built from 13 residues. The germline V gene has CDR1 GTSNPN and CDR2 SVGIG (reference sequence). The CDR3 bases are TGTGCCTGGACCCTCGGGTTGGGCACTGAAGCTTTCTTT. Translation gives CAWTLGLGTEAFF.

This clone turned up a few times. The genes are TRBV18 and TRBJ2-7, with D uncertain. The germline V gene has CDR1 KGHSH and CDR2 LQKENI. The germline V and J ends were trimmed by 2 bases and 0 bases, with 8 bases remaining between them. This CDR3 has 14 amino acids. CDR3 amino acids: CASSPLSFSYEQYF. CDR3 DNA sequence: TGTGCCAGCTCACCATTAAGTTTCTCCTACGAGCAGTACTTC.

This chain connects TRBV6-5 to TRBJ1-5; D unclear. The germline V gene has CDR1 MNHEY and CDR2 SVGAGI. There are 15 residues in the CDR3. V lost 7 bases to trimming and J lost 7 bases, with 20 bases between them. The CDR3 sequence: CASKPDRNPIQPQHF. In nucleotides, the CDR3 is TGTGCCAGCAAACCGGACCGAAACCCGATCCAGCCCCAGCATTTT.

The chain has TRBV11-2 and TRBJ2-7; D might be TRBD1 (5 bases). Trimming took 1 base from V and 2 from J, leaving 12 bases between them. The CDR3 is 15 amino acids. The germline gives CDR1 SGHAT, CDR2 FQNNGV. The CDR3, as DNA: TGTGCCAGCAGCTTAGGTTTTAGGGGCCCCTACGAGCAGTACTTC. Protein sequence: CASSLGFRGPYEQYF.

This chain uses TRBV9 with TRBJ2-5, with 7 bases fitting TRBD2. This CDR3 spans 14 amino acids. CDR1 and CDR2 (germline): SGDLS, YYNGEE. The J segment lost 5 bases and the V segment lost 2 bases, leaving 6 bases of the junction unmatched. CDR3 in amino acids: CASSVGGNEETQYF. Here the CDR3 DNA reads TGTGCCAGCAGCGTGGGGGGGAACGAGGAGACCCAGTACTTC.

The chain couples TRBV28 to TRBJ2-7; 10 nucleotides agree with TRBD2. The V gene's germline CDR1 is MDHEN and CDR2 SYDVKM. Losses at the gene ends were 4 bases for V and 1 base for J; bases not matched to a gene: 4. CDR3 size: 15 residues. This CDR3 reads CASSSGTSESYEQYF. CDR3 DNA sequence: TGTGCCAGCAGTTCCGGGACTAGCGAGTCCTACGAGCAGTACTTC. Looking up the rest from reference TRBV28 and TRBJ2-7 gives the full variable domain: DVKVTQSSRYLVKRTGEKVFLECVQDMDHENMFWYRQDPGLGLRLIYFSYDVKMKEKGDIPEGYSVSREKKERFSLILESASTNQTSMYLCASSSGTSESYEQYFGPGTRLTVT.

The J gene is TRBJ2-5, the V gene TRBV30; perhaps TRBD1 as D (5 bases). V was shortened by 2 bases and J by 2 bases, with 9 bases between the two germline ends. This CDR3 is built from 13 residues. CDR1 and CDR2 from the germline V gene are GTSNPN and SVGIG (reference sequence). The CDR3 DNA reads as TGTGCCTGGAGTAAGGGGATTCAAGAGACCCAGTACTTC. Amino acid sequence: CAWSKGIQETQYF.

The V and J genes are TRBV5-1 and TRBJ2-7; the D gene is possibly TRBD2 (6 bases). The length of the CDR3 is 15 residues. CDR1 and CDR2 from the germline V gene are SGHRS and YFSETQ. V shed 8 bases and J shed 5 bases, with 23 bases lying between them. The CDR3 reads CASTIKEGGINEQYF. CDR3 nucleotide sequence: TGCGCCAGTACCATAAAAGAAGGAGGGATCAACGAGCAGTACTTC.

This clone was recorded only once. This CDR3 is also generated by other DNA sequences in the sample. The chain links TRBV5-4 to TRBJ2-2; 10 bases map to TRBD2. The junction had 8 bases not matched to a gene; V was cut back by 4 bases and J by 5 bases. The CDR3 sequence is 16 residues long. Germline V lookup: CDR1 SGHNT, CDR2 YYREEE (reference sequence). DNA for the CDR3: TGTGCCAGCAGCCCCAGCGGGGGGGCAGGGACCGGGGAGCTGTTTTTT. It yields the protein CASSPSGGAGTGELFF.

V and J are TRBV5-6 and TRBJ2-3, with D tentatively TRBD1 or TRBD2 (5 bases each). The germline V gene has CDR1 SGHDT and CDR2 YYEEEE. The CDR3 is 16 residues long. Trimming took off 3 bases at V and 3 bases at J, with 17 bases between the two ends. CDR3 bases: TGTGCCAGCAGCTCCCAGGGAGTGTGGTTGACAGATACGCAGTATTTT. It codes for CASSSQGVWLTDTQYF.

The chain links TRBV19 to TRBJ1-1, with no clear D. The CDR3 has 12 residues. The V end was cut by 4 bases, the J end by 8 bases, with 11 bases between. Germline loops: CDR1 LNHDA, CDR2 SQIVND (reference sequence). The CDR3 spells CASSTSGPEAFF. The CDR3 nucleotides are TGTGCCAGTAGTACCTCGGGCCCAGAAGCTTTCTTT.

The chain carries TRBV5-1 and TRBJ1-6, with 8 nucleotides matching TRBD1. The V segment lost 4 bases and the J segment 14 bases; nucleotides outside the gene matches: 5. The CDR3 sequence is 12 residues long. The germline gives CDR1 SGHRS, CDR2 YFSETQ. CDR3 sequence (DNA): TGCGCCAGCAGCGCAGGACAGGGCACCCTCCACTTT. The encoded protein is CASSAGQGTLHF.

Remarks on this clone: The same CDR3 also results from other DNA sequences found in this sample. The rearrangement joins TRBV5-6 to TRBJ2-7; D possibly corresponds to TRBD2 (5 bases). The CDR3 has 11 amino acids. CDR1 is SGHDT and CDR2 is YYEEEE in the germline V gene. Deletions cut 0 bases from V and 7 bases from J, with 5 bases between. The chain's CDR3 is CASSLGREQYF. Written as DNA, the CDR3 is TGTGCCAGCAGCTTGGGGAGGGAGCAGTACTTC.

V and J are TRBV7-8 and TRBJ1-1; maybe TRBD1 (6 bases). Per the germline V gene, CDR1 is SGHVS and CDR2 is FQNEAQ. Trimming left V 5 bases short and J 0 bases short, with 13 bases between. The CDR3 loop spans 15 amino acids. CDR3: CASSPRGGLNTEAFF. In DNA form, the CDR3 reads TGTGCCAGCAGCCCGAGAGGGGGATTGAACACTGAAGCTTTCTTT. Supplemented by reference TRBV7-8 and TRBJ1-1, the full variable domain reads GAGVSQSPRYKVAKRGQDVALRCDPISGHVSLFWYQQALGQGPEFLTYFQNEAQLDKSGLPSDRFFAERPEGSVSTLKIQRTQQEDSAVYLCASSPRGGLNTEAFFGQGTRLTVV.

The CDR3 nucleotides read TGCGCCAGCACCCTAACAACAGAGATGAACACTGAAGCTTTCTTT. It codes for CASTLTTEMNTEAFF. This rearrangement joins TRBV5-1 to TRBJ1-1; D is unclear. The ends were cut back, 6 bases at V and 0 bases at J, with 15 bases in the middle. The germline V gene encodes CDR1 SGHRS and CDR2 YFSETQ. CDR3 length: 15 residues.

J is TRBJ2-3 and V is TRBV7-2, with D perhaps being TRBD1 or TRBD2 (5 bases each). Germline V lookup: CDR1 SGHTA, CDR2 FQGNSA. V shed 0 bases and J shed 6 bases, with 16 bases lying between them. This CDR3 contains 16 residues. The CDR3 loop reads CASSLARFGGRDTQYF. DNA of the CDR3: TGTGCCAGCAGCTTAGCACGGTTTGGGGGAAGGGATACGCAGTATTTT.

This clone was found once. Here the CDR3 reads CATEATSGSTNEQFF. The DNA for the CDR3 is TGTGCCACCGAAGCGACTAGCGGGAGTACCAATGAGCAGTTCTTC. This sequence joins TRBV10-3 and TRBJ2-1; 12 bases fit TRBD2. The CDR3 is 15 amino acids. Per the germline V gene, CDR1 is ENHRY and CDR2 is SYGVKD. V lost 10 bases and J lost 6; bases outside the gene matches: 10.

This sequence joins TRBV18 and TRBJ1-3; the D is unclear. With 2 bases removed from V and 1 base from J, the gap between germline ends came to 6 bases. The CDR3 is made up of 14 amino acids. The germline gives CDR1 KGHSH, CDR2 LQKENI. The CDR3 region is CASSPMESGNTIYF. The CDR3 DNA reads TGTGCCAGCTCACCAATGGAATCTGGAAACACCATATATTTT.

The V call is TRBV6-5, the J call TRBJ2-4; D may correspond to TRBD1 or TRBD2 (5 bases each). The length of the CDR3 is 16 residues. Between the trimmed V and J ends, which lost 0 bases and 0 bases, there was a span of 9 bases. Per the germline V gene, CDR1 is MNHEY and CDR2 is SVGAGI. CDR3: CASSYSGPIAKNIQYF. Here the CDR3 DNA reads TGTGCCAGCAGTTACTCGGGACCGATAGCCAAAAACATTCAGTACTTC.

CDR3 in amino acids: CASRAEGGISYEQYF. The DNA of the CDR3 is TGCGCCAGCAGGGCAGAGGGAGGGATATCCTACGAGCAGTACTTC. The chain couples TRBV5-1 to TRBJ2-7; 7 positions match TRBD2. The V and J ends lost 5 bases and 1 base, in that order; junction bases with no gene match: 9. Germline V gene lookup returns CDR1 SGHRS and CDR2 YFSETQ. The CDR3 contains 15 residues.

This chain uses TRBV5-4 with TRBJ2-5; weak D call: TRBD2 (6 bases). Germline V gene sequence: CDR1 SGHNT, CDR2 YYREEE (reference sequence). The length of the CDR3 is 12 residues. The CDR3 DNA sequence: TGTGGGGTAGCGGAGGGTCAAGAGACCCAGTACTTC. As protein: CGVAEGQETQYF.

The CDR3 is CASNSDRALHNEQFF. The CDR3, as DNA: TGTGCCAGCAATTCGGACAGGGCATTACACAATGAGCAGTTCTTC. J is TRBJ2-1 and V is TRBV2, with 8 bases aligning to TRBD1. The J segment lost 5 bases and the V segment lost 7 bases, leaving 10 bases of the junction unmatched. Germline loops: CDR1 SNHLY, CDR2 FYNNEI. The CDR3 is 15 amino acids.

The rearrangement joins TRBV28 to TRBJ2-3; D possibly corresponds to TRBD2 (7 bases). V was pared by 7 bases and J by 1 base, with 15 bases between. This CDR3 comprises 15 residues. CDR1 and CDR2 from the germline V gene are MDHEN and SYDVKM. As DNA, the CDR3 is TGTGCCAGCAATCGAGCGGGGACACGCACAGATACGCAGTATTTT. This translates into CASNRAGTRTDTQYF.